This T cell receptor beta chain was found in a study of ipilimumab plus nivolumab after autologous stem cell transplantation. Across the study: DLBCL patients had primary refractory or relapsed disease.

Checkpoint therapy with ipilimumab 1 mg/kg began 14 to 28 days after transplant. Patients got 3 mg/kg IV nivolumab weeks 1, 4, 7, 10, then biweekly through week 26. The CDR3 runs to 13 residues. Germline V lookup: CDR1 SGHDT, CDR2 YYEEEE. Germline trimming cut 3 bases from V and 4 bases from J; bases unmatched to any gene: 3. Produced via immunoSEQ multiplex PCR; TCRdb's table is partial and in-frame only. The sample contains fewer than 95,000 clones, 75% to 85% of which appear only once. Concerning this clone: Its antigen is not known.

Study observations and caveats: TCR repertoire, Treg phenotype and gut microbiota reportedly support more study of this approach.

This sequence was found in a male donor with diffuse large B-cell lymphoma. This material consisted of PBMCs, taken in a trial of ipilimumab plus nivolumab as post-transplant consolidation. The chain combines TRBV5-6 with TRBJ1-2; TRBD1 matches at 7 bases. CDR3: CASSSTGRYGYTF. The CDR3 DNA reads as TGTGCCAGCAGCTCGACAGGGCGCTATGGCTACACCTTC.